This T cell receptor (beta chain) emerged from a study of blood T cell repertoires in COVID-19. There are 13 residues in the CDR3. Trimming at V came to 5 bases and at J to 4 bases, leaving 3 bases not matched to a gene. Looked up from germline, CDR1 is MDHEN and CDR2 is SYDVKM. Clinical history as reported by participants underpinned cohort assignment. With regard to this clone: The sample contains more than one DNA sequence encoding this CDR3.

Libraries were prepared by immunoSEQ multiplex PCR; TCRdb keeps only in-frame clonotypes and omits some of them. In the table there are approximately 300,000 clones, around 87% of which are singletons. Sequenced material: PBMCs or T cells enriched from blood (not recorded which). The rearrangement uses TRBV28 and TRBJ1-2; 8 bases are shared with TRBD1. This receptor was taken from a woman aged 30 to 39 who had recovered from COVID-19. Here the CDR3 DNA reads TGTGCCAGCAGTCGACAGGGGCTCTATGGCTACACCTTC. Amino acids: CASSRQGLYGYTF.